This T cell receptor (beta chain) comes out of a study of breast tumors, draining lymph nodes, adjacent tissues. Points from the study as a whole: Most tumor T cells seemingly derive from lymph node, then expand in tumor.

TCRdb processed the multiplex PCR reads anew with MiXCR; each CDR3 protein has one entry. The sample lists about 230,000 distinct CDR3 sequences; around 32% were seen once. CDR1 and CDR2 (germline): DFQATT, SNEGSKA (reference sequence). This CDR3 region has 14 residues. The V end was cut by 4 bases, the J end by 1 base, with 12 bases between. The lymph nodes were axillary draining lymph nodes from breast cancer patients. This clonotype was seen at least ten times. The antigen is unknown. This TCR came from a female donor with breast cancer. Some clones in this sample may be carry-over from other donors' samples. The gene calls are TRBV20-1 and TRBJ2-3, with D maybe TRBD2 (7 bases). The sequenced sample consisted of axillary lymph node tissue. The CDR3 reads CSATLGGGTDTQYF. CDR3 DNA: TGCAGTGCTACCTTAGGGGGGGGCACAGATACGCAGTATTTT.